The rows below give T cell receptor beta chains drawn from one sample of a study of T-cell reconstitution after alpha-beta-depleted transplantation in children. TCRdb fed the PCR reads into MiXCR, producing one record per CDR3 protein. The sample shows about 640,000 distinct CDR3 sequences, approximately 15% of them seen only once. The sequencing here drew on PBMCs from the stem cell graft donor, taken from the stem cell graft. Receptors were obtained from a human donor who donated a stem cell graft to a child with acute myeloid leukemia. The CDR3 runs from the conserved cysteine through the conserved F or W. The D gene is left open where the match is weak. A row's size may be missing; if present it is once, few, many or a size class.

few | TRBJ1-5 | - | TRBV7-2 | 17 | CASSLITGMAGNQPQHF | TGTGCCAGCAGCTTAATAACAGGGATGGCGGGCAATCAGCCCCAGCATTTT
few | TRBJ1-1 | - | TRBV7-9 | 15 | CASSPIAGPGTEAFF | TGTGCCAGCAGCCCCATCGCGGGGCCGGGGACTGAAGCTTTCTTT
many | TRBJ2-4 | - | TRBV7-2 | 15 | CASSLESVAKNIQYF | TGTGCCAGCAGCTTGGAATCCGTAGCCAAAAACATTCAGTACTTC
many | TRBJ2-7 | - | TRBV29-1 | 12 | CSVELGGYEQYF | TGCAGCGTTGAATTAGGGGGGTACGAGCAGTACTTC
few | TRBJ1-1 | - | TRBV7-8 | 15 | CASSLTGLSYTEAFF | TGTGCCAGCAGCTTAACAGGCCTCTCCTACACTGAAGCTTTCTTT
many | TRBJ2-3 | - | TRBV7-2 | 14 | CASSLDQGTDTQYF | TGTGCCAGCAGCTTAGACCAGGGCACAGATACGCAGTATTTT
many | TRBJ1-5 | TRBD1 | TRBV20-1 | 14 | CSAADRGFNQPQHF | TGCAGTGCCGCGGACAGGGGATTCAATCAGCCCCAGCATTTT
few | TRBJ2-2 | TRBD2 | TRBV7-2 | 17 | CASSPGGLGVNTGELFF | TGTGCCAGCAGCCCGGGAGGGCTAGGGGTGAACACCGGGGAGCTGTTTTTT
few | TRBJ2-5 | TRBD1 | TRBV6-6 | 15 | CASTPPDRGEETQYF | TGTGCCAGCACGCCACCTGACAGGGGAGAGGAGACCCAGTACTTC
many | TRBJ1-5 | - | TRBV20-1 | 15 | CSAQRGQATDQPQHF | TGCAGTGCCCAAAGGGGCCAGGCGACCGATCAGCCCCAGCATTTT
many | TRBJ1-6 | - | TRBV20-1 | 15 | CSANPRGPGNSPLHF | TGCAGTGCTAATCCTAGAGGTCCCGGCAATTCACCCCTCCACTTT
many | TRBJ1-4 | - | TRBV20-1 | 14 | CSARALGKDEKLFF | TGCAGTGCTAGAGCGTTGGGGAAGGATGAAAAACTGTTTTTT
many | TRBJ2-7 | - | TRBV19 | 16 | CASSIGLRKVAYEQYF | TGTGCCAGTAGTATAGGTCTCAGAAAGGTGGCCTACGAGCAGTACTTC
few | TRBJ2-4 | - | TRBV12-3/TRBV12-4 | 13 | CASSAAGKNIQYF | TGTGCCAGTAGCGCAGCTGGCAAAAACATTCAGTACTTC
- | TRBJ2-1 | TRBD2 | TRBV4-1 | 14 | CASSQGSGRGEQFF | TGCGCCAGCAGCCAAGGATCCGGGAGGGGTGAGCAGTTCTTC
- | TRBJ1-1 | - | TRBV5-1 | 14 | CASSLEGLKTEAFF | TGCGCCAGCAGCTTGGAGGGTCTCAAGACTGAAGCTTTCTTT
many | TRBJ1-5 | TRBD1 | TRBV5-1 | 13 | CASSPFEGAAQHF | TGCGCCAGCAGCCCCTTTGAGGGGGCAGCCCAGCATTTT
- | TRBJ2-1 | - | TRBV11-2 | 14 | CASSLVLEGNDQFF | TGTGCCAGCAGCTTAGTACTAGAGGGCAATGACCAGTTCTTC
many | TRBJ2-1 | TRBD2 | TRBV20-1 | 13 | CSAKAGGKNEQFF | TGCAGTGCTAAAGCGGGGGGGAAGAATGAGCAGTTCTTC
few | TRBJ1-2 | - | TRBV7-9 | 13 | CASSFYPGYGYTF | TGTGCCAGCAGCTTTTACCCGGGCTATGGCTACACCTTC
many | TRBJ1-1 | TRBD1 | TRBV20-1 | 12 | CSASRQGKEAFF | TGCAGTGCTAGCCGACAGGGGAAGGAAGCTTTCTTT
- | TRBJ2-1 | - | TRBV6-6 | 12 | CASNLGRPPQFF | TGTGCCAGCAATCTGGGACGTCCTCCCCAGTTCTTC
few | TRBJ2-1 | TRBD2 | TRBV20-1 | 14 | CSASASGGYNEQFF | TGCAGTGCTTCAGCTAGCGGGGGTTACAATGAGCAGTTCTTC
few | TRBJ2-1 | - | TRBV5-1 | 14 | CASSFWGAENEQFF | TGCGCCAGCAGCTTCTGGGGGGCGGAAAATGAGCAGTTCTTC
- | TRBJ1-1 | - | TRBV12-3/TRBV12-4 | 13 | CASSFYWGTEAFF | TGTGCCAGCAGTTTCTATTGGGGAACTGAAGCTTTCTTT
many | TRBJ2-7 | - | TRBV20-1 | 15 | CSAREGVGVNYEQYF | TGCAGTGCTAGAGAAGGGGTGGGGGTCAACTACGAGCAGTACTTC
- | TRBJ1-1 | TRBD1 | TRBV5-1 | 18 | CASSLTGTGKFMNTEAFF | TGCGCCAGCAGCTTGACCGGGACAGGAAAGTTTATGAACACTGAAGCTTTCTTT
many | TRBJ2-7 | TRBD2 | TRBV20-1 | 16 | CSAQGLAGGPGYEQYF | TGCAGTGCCCAAGGACTAGCGGGGGGTCCGGGTTACGAGCAGTACTTC
- | TRBJ2-7 | - | TRBV4-2 | 16 | CASSPLWSEKAYEQYF | TGTGCCAGCAGCCCGTTGTGGTCCGAGAAGGCCTACGAGCAGTACTTC
many | TRBJ2-2 | - | TRBV12-3/TRBV12-4 | 13 | CASAGQYTGELFF | TGTGCCAGCGCAGGACAGTACACCGGGGAGCTGTTTTTT
many | TRBJ1-4 | - | TRBV29-1 | 15 | CSVLRAPSGNEKLFF | TGCAGCGTACTCCGGGCCCCCAGTGGGAATGAAAAACTGTTTTTT
few | TRBJ1-6 | TRBD1 | TRBV12-3/TRBV12-4 | 17 | CASSLGSAGQYNSPLHF | TGTGCCAGCAGTTTGGGGAGCGCGGGACAGTATAATTCACCCCTCCACTTT
few | TRBJ2-1 | - | TRBV29-1 | 14 | CSVGASGPYNEQFF | TGCAGCGTTGGAGCTAGTGGGCCCTACAATGAGCAGTTCTTC
few | TRBJ2-3 | - | TRBV4-1 | 13 | CASSQDPTDTQYF | TGCGCCAGCAGCCAAGACCCCACAGATACGCAGTATTTT
many | TRBJ1-4 | TRBD1 | TRBV20-1 | 13 | CSAYDRDGEKLFF | TGCAGTGCTTACGACAGGGATGGTGAAAAACTGTTTTTT
many | TRBJ2-3 | TRBD2 | TRBV5-1 | 18 | CASSRQTIAGGSTDTQYF | TGCGCCAGCAGCCGTCAAACGATAGCGGGGGGATCCACAGATACGCAGTATTTT
many | TRBJ1-1 | - | TRBV12-3/TRBV12-4 | 12 | CASSHQGPQAFF | TGTGCCAGCAGCCACCAGGGACCTCAAGCTTTCTTT
many | TRBJ1-1 | - | TRBV20-1 | 13 | CSARSGVNTEAFF | TGCAGTGCTAGGAGCGGAGTGAACACTGAAGCTTTCTTT
- | TRBJ2-2 | - | TRBV7-2 | 16 | CASRPPGFANTGELFF | TGTGCCAGCAGACCCCCGGGGTTCGCGAACACCGGGGAGCTGTTTTTT
many | TRBJ1-2 | - | TRBV29-1 | 11 | CSARTVDGYTF | TGCAGCGCCAGGACAGTGGATGGCTACACCTTC
many | TRBJ2-7 | - | TRBV5-5 | 15 | CASSLDGGTAYEQYF | TGTGCCAGCAGCTTGGATGGGGGTACCGCCTACGAGCAGTACTTC
- | TRBJ1-6 | - | TRBV5-1 | 18 | CASSLGRQADGRNSPLHF | TGCGCCAGCAGCTTGGGGCGACAGGCGGACGGCCGTAATTCACCCCTCCACTTT
many | TRBJ1-2 | - | TRBV12-3/TRBV12-4 | 13 | CASSLTPNYGYTF | TGTGCCAGCAGTCTGACTCCGAACTATGGCTACACCTTC
many | TRBJ1-4 | - | TRBV20-1 | 12 | CGATGSNEKLFF | TGCGGGGCCACAGGGTCTAATGAAAAACTGTTTTTT
- | TRBJ1-5 | - | TRBV4-1 | 15 | CASSPGEMSNQPQHF | TGCGCCAGCAGCCCCGGGGAGATGAGCAATCAGCCCCAGCATTTT
many | TRBJ1-5 | - | TRBV7-2 | 15 | CASSWEAVSNQPQHF | TGTGCCAGCAGTTGGGAAGCAGTCTCCAATCAGCCCCAGCATTTT
few | TRBJ2-1 | TRBD1 | TRBV29-1 | 14 | CSVALGTGDNEQFF | TGCAGCGTTGCCCTAGGGACAGGCGACAATGAGCAGTTCTTC
few | TRBJ1-6 | TRBD1 | TRBV5-1 | 16 | CASSWGQGARNSPLHF | TGCGCCAGCAGCTGGGGACAGGGGGCGCGTAATTCACCCCTCCACTTT
many | TRBJ2-1 | TRBD1 | TRBV7-2 | 12 | CASRQGRNEQFF | TGTGCCAGCCGACAGGGGAGGAATGAGCAGTTCTTC
few | TRBJ2-5 | - | TRBV20-1 | 14 | CSARPDGEEETQYF | TGCAGTGCTAGGCCGGACGGTGAAGAGGAGACCCAGTACTTC
once | TRBJ2-6 | - | TRBV20-1 | 15 | CSARDVDSGANVLTF | TGCAGTGCTAGAGATGTGGACTCTGGGGCCAACGTCCTGACTTTC
- | TRBJ2-5 | - | TRBV7-6 | 16 | CASSLIGGGAQETQYF | TGTGCCAGCAGCTTAATCGGCGGGGGCGCCCAAGAGACCCAGTACTTC
many | TRBJ1-5 | - | TRBV6-5 | 14 | CASSYEGDNQPQHF | TGTGCCAGCAGTTACGAGGGAGATAATCAGCCCCAGCATTTT
many | TRBJ2-7 | TRBD1 | TRBV15 | 15 | CATSRERGLPYEQYF | TGTGCCACCAGCAGAGAGAGGGGGCTTCCCTACGAGCAGTACTTC
- | TRBJ1-1 | - | TRBV7-2 | 14 | CASLPGGRNTEAFF | TGTGCCAGCCTCCCCGGGGGGCGGAACACTGAAGCTTTCTTT